This paragraph covers one T cell receptor beta chain sequence. This clonotype was detected ten times or more. Its antigen is currently not known. No much larger clone exists at a distance of one base, and base qualities are not known. This was a case-control study nested in a cohort of healthcare workers in London, UK, who had nasopharyngeal swab PCR tests and blood samples taken every week. Healthcare workers were recruited during the week of the UK lockdown, between 23 and 31 March 2020, and followed weekly for up to roughly 15 weeks. This sample is drawn from a study of early T cells in non-severe SARS-CoV-2 infection listed by TCRdb under 2021. The study in broad terms: Because TCR sequencing was done on bulk RNA from unsorted whole blood, the alpha and beta chains could not be paired.

Inclusive of the bounding cysteine and phenylalanine, the CDR3 is 13 residues long. Only CDR3 DNA remains: 39 bases, in frame from the first base. CDR1 is given as SQVTM and CDR2 as ANQGSEA, both from the germline V gene. What the work shows at the level of the full study, not this receptor alone: Matching against VDJdb was skewed toward anti-spike CD8 responses, likely underestimated virus-specific expansions, and missed private and CD4 specificities.

Library construction relied on 5' RACE. Sequencing was carried out with a NextSeq 500. The TCR library protocol attached unique molecular identifiers to individual cDNA molecules to correct for sequencing error and PCR bias. Sequencing covered both TCR alpha and beta chains, and within each sample the abundances of alpha and beta sequences were tightly co-correlated. Per the authors' processing: Decombinator V4 was used to perform V gene, J gene and CDR3 annotation of TCR sequences. TCRs were defined as expanded if a significant change between any two time points was detected under a Poisson model with p below 0.0001. TCR abundances were normalised to the total number of TCRs sequenced per sample and expressed as counts per million. TRAV1-2 paired with TRAJ12, TRAJ20 or TRAJ33 defined MAIT TCRs, while TRAV10 paired with TRAJ18 defined iNKT TCRs. VDJdb, accessed 1 November 2021, was searched for CMV, EBV and SARS-CoV-2 annotated TCRs, excluding TCRs annotated for multiple antigens. In TCRdb, the public reads were trimmed at Q25 with fastp and aligned with MiXCR, with productive beta chains retained. Every CDR3 protein is listed once, alongside the most common genes and DNA of its rows. None of the V and J calls come from the authors' own analysis; TCRdb made them. This sample gives 50,000 to 65,000 distinct CDR3 sequences in total; roughly a fifth of them show up just once. The ten top clones hold 16% of the sample.

The V and J segments used are TRBV29-1 and TRBJ2-5, with 8 middle bases fitting TRBD2. This specimen was whole blood, taken at baseline. The receptor's source is an adult who was a healthcare worker with PCR-confirmed SARS-CoV-2 infection or an uninfected control (not recorded which). The CDR3: CSGRLARQETQYF. Read as DNA, the sequence is TGCAGTGGGAGACTAGCGCGACAAGAGACCCAGTACTTC.